The clone carrying this TCR beta chain was seen many times. The antigen remains undetermined. The library protocol tagged individual cDNA molecules with unique molecular identifiers. One entry per CDR3 protein, called by TCRdb with MiXCR from the 5' RACE reads. The sample has about 67,000 distinct CDR3 sequences, around 10% seen once. This sample was taken from a study of early T cells in non-severe SARS-CoV-2 infection. On the study more broadly: Investigators sequenced bulk RNA drawn from unsorted whole blood, and chains remained unpaired. Whole-study results and caveats: There was a bias toward anti-spike CD8 responses in VDJdb matching, which missed private and CD4 specificities.

CDR1 and CDR2 (germline): MNHEY, SMNVEV (reference sequence). V gave up 8 bases and J gave up 4 bases, with 9 bases separating them. The CDR3 has 12 amino acids. The rearrangement joins TRBV27 to TRBJ2-1, with a tentative D call TRBD1 (6 bases). The sample consisted of whole blood. The TCR comes from an adult who was a healthcare worker with PCR-confirmed SARS-CoV-2 infection or an uninfected control (not recorded which). The CDR3, as DNA: TGTGCCAGCGGGACACTTTACAATGAGCAGTTCTTC. Its protein is CASGTLYNEQFF.